The T cell receptor (beta chain) described here comes from a study of CD8 T cells in ankylosing spondylitis. A quantitative 5'-RACE method, one with molecular barcodes, was used to make TCR beta libraries. From the 5' RACE reads, TCRdb called clonotypes with MiXCR, one entry per CDR3 protein. The sample gives approximately 220,000 distinct CDR3 sequences, under 30% of which show up once; 6.6% is in the top ten. Study observations and caveats: Disease-linked clones proved CD8+ and comparatively uncommon in peripheral blood. Typical of ankylosing spondylitis blood, it appeared, was a TCR beta motif of eight highly homologous variants. Reports say disease-linked clones showed up significantly more in matched ankylosing spondylitis synovial fluid.

In the case of this clonotype: Its antigen is currently unknown.

Trimming pared 0 bases from V and 1 base from J, leaving 9 bases between. The CDR3 spans 15 residues. CDR1 is MNHEY, CDR2 SVGAGI, per germline. Material for sequencing was blood, either unsorted or a sorted T cell fraction (not recorded which). The sequence came from a male donor with ankylosing spondylitis or in good health (not recorded which). The V and J genes are TRBV6-5 and TRBJ2-5; D not resolved. The CDR3 DNA is TGTGCCAGCAGTTACTCGTATCCGCGCCAAGAGACCCAGTACTTC. Protein sequence: CASSYSYPRQETQYF.